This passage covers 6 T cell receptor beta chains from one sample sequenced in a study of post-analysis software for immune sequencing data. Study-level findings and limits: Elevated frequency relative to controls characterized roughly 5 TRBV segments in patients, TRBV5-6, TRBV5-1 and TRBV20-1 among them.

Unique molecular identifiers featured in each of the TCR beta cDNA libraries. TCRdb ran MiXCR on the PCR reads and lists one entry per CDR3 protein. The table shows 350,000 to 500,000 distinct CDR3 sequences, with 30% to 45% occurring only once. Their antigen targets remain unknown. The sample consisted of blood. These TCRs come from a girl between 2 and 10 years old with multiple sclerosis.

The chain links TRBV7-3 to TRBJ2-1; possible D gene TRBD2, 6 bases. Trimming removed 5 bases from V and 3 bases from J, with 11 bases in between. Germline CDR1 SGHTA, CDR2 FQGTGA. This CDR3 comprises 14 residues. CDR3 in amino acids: CASSPFGGYNEQFF. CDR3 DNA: TGTGCCAGCAGCCCTTTCGGGGGCTACAATGAGCAGTTCTTC.

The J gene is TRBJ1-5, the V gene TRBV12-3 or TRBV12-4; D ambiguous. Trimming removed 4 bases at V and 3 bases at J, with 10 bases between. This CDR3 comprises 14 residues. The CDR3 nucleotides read TGTGCCAGCAGTTCTTGGTTCGACAATCAGCCCCAGCATTTT. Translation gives CASSSWFDNQPQHF.

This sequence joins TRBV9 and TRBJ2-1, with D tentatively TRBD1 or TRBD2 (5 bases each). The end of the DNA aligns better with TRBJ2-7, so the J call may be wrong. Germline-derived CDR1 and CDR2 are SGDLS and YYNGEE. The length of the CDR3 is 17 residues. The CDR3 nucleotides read TGTGCCAGCAGCGCCCGGTTTCGGGACGGCCCCTACAATGAGCAGTACTTC. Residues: CASSARFRDGPYNEQYF.

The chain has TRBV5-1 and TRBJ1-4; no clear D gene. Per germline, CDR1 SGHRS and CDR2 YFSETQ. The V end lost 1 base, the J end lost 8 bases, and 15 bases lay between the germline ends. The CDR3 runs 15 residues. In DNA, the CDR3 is TGCGCCAGCAGCTTGAACCTGGGAGGAACCGAAAAACTGTTTTTT. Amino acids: CASSLNLGGTEKLFF.

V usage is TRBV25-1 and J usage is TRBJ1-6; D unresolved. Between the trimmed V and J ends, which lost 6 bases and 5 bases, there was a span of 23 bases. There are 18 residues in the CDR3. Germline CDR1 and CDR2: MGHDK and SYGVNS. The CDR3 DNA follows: TGTGCCAGCAGGCCGGTCCGACACCGACTTACCGATAATTCACCCCTCCACTTT. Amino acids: CASRPVRHRLTDNSPLHF.

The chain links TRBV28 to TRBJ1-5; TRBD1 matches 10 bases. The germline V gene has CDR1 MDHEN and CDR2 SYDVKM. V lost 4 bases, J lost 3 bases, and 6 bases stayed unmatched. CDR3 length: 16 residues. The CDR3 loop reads CASSWTGGSVNQPQHF. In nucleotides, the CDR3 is TGTGCCAGCAGTTGGACAGGGGGTTCCGTCAATCAGCCCCAGCATTTT. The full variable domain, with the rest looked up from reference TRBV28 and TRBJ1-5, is DVKVTQSSRYLVKRTGEKVFLECVQDMDHENMFWYRQDPGLGLRLIYFSYDVKMKEKGDIPEGYSVSREKKERFSLILESASTNQTSMYLCASSWTGGSVNQPQHFGDGTRLSIL.